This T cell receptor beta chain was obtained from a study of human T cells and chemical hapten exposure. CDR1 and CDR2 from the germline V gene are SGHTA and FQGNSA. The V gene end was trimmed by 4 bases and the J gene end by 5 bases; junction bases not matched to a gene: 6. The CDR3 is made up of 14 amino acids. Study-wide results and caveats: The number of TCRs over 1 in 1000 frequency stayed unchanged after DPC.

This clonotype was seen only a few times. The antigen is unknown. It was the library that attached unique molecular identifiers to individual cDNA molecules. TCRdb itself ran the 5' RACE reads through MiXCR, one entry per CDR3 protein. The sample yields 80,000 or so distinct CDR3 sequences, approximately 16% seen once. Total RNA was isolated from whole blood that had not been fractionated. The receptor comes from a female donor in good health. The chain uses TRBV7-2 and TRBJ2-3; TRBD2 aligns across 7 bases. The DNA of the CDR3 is TGTGCCAGCAGCTCCTTGGGGAGGGGAGATACGCAGTATTTT. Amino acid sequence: CASSSLGRGDTQYF.